The clone carrying this T cell receptor beta chain was seen many times. No antigen is known for it. This entry belongs to a study of T-cell memory formation after mild COVID-19. Study in general: Clustering of TCRs was largely donor specific. Overall study findings and caveats: There were some responding clones in pre-infection memory, which suggested that cross-reactive memory had joined.

Using its own MiXCR run on the 5' RACE reads, TCRdb lists one record per CDR3 protein. This sample has roughly 310,000 distinct CDR3 sequences, with roughly 15% found just once. V lost 6 bases, J lost 4 bases, and 7 bases stayed unmatched. CDR3 length equals 15 residues. The chain carries TRBV12-3 or TRBV12-4 and TRBJ1-2; 11 positions match TRBD1. The sequence derives from a man younger than 30 who had mild COVID-19 (a few samples of this study predate the infection). Cell type and time point are not known. The sample was PBMCs or a T cell subset sorted from them (not recorded which). The CDR3 nucleotides are TGTGCCAGCAGCCCAGGACAGGGGGCGACCTATGGCTACACCTTC. It encodes CASSPGQGATYGYTF.